This entry features one T cell receptor beta chain sequence. The ends lost 8 bases at V and 4 bases at J; junction bases unmatched: 6. The length of the CDR3 is 14 residues. The germline V gene has CDR1 WNHNN and CDR2 SYGVQD (reference sequence). This specimen comes from a study of shared clonotypes between healthy human individuals. This table comes from immunoSEQ multiplex PCR, and its TCRdb copy is limited to in-frame clones, with some not included. The table has some 2,000,000 clones, about 95% seen once; the top ten hold 0.9% to 1.4%. The naive CD8 subset, CD45RO-negative cells positively selected for CCR7, excluded terminally differentiated effector memory CD45RA+ cells.

The sequenced material came from naive CD8+ T cells sorted from blood. The TCR comes from a man in his late teens or twenties in good health. The chain recombines TRBV10-1 with TRBJ1-5; TRBD1 matches at 9 bases. As DNA, the CDR3 is TGCGCCAGCTCCGCCGGGACAGGGAATCAGCCCCAGCATTTT. It specifies CASSAGTGNQPQHF.